The clone carrying this TCR beta chain was picked up one time. What it binds is unknown. This sample is part of a study of blood T cells in healthy people across ages. Broader study findings: The study lacked donor CMV status, which possibly confounded expanded clonotype changes.

For the second PCR, which ran for about 6 to 11 cycles, a sample-barcoded 5' primer and a J-beta primer mix were used. Using its own MiXCR run on the 5' RACE reads, TCRdb lists one record per CDR3 protein. Of approximately 2,000,000 distinct CDR3 sequences in the sample, about 39% were seen once. In each sample, at least 6 million PBMCs were isolated. This receptor was obtained from a human donor in good health. Sequencing input: blood.

The DNA for the CDR3 is TGCGCCAGCAGCCAAGATCGGTTCAGGGGCGATCACACTGAAGCTTTCTTT. This codes for CASSQDRFRGDHTEAFF. The chain links TRBV4-1 to TRBJ1-1, with D perhaps TRBD1 (6 bases). The ends were cut back, 0 bases at V and 3 bases at J, with 17 bases in the middle. The CDR3 length is 17 residues. CDR1 and CDR2 from the germline V gene are MGHRA and YSYEKL.